This paragraph reports one TCR beta chain. This receptor's antigen is unknown. The record has no base qualities; no much larger clone is one base away. Collaborating institutions collected whole blood in K2EDTA tubes following their own protocols. Collaborator samples were shipped for TCRbeta analysis as frozen whole blood, isolated PBMCs, or DNA extracted from either sample type. The entry originates in a study of blood T cell repertoires in COVID-19 (dated by TCRdb to the early 2020s). Regarding the research as a whole: The collaborator samples originated in the United States, Italy and Spain and spanned the acute and convalescent phases of COVID-19. The material from the prospective study consisted of cDNA or gDNA derived from T cells, B-cell-depleted T cells, or PBMCs. Nearly every sample came with metadata listing a de-identified subject ID, COVID-19 status, age in years and sex. Samples came from the ongoing ImmuneRACE study (first 160 participants) plus 1,254 subjects from 6 global collaborators. The repertoires were released in a freely available public database intended as a resource for research on the immune response to SARS-CoV-2. Deeply sampled blood TCRbeta repertoires from subjects exposed to, actively infected with, or recovered from COVID-19 were included in the dataset. Where available, HLA class I and class II types were obtained from metadata supplied by the sample provider rather than from assay-based typing. What the study reported, not specific to this receptor: The quantity of clinical and demographic metadata differed by source and by participant and was supplied without curation.

TCRbeta CDR3 regions were amplified from genomic DNA using the immunoSEQ Assay, a bias-controlled multiplex PCR. The paper's data handling went like this. The number of nucleated cells in each sample was estimated by amplification of reference gene primers within the assay. To quantify the absolute abundance of each unique TCRbeta CDR3 rearrangement, sequence reads were collapsed and filtered. Productive Simpson clonality was computed per sample as the square root of Simpson's diversity index over productive rearrangements. The source is immuneACCESS, and TCRdb retained only in-frame sequences with V and J called. Part of the clones is not carried over; for the studies checked, unresolved V genes explain less than half of this, and the remainder is unexplained. That table gives V, J and clone size, and the DNA gave D and trimming. The sample data list 68,000 or so clones, and 80% to 90% of these were observed just once. About 2.9% of the sample is in the top ten clones.

Reading from cysteine to phenylalanine, the CDR3 counts 15 amino acids. Only CDR3 DNA remains: 45 bases, in frame from the first base. V trim: 5 bases; J trim: 4 bases; unmatched bases: 4. The germline V gene (reference sequence) supplies CDR1 LNHNV and CDR2 YYDKDF. The sequence is built from TRBV15 and TRBJ2-1, with TRBD2 matching 11 junction bases. This sequence was found in a man aged 50 to 59 with acute or convalescent COVID-19. Source material: peripheral blood. The DNA sequence is TGTGCCACCAGCCGGGGGACTAGCGGTTACAATGAGCAGTTCTTC. This translates into CATSRGTSGYNEQFF.